This T cell receptor beta chain was identified in a study of identical twins. cDNA carried unique molecular identifiers, and a universal primer site was added by template switching. TCRdb reprocessed the 5' RACE reads with MiXCR, giving one entry per CDR3 protein. The table lists some 500,000 distinct CDR3 sequences, around a tenth of them singletons. This clonotype was counted many times. Its target is unknown. Study results and caveats: Beta clonotypes that were abundant in cord blood contained fewer insertions, a pattern absent from memory repertoires. Invariant MAIT and iNKT cells may have partly biased zero-insertion analyses.

Separately, the same data were catalogued under a study of yellow fever vaccine responses in identical twins. This second study notes: Vaccine-induced T cell responses in twins were reportedly observed to appear partly convergent, partly personalized.

This sequence was found in a woman aged 18 to 35 in good health. The sample taken for sequencing was PBMCs.

CDR3 region: CSTYRDRGRNEQFF. The CDR3, as DNA: TGCAGCACATACCGGGACAGGGGAAGGAATGAGCAGTTCTTC. The V gene is TRBV29-1, the J gene TRBJ2-1; the match to TRBD1 covers 10 bases. V lost 8 bases, J lost 7 bases, and 11 bases stayed unmatched. The germline V gene has CDR1 SQVTM and CDR2 ANQGSEA. This CDR3 region has 14 residues.